These T cell receptor beta chains were read from a single sample in a study of early T cells in non-severe SARS-CoV-2 infection. TCRdb re-called the 5' RACE reads with MiXCR, one entry per CDR3 protein. The sample holds over 100,000 distinct CDR3 sequences, about an eighth seen once. The sample taken for sequencing was whole blood. These receptor sequences come from an adult who was a healthcare worker with PCR-confirmed SARS-CoV-2 infection or an uninfected control (not recorded which). The CDR3 runs from the conserved cysteine through the conserved F or W. Each record gives: clone size, D gene, V gene, J gene, CDR3 DNA, CDR3 protein. A D gene is named only where the DNA matches it firmly. Rows give clone size only sometimes, using once, few, many, or a class for an expanded clone.

few	.	TRBV7-9	TRBJ1-2	TGTGCCAGCAGCAGACAGGTCCGAAATGGCTACACCTTC	CASSRQVRNGYTF
many	.	TRBV4-1	TRBJ1-1	TGCGCCAGCAGCCAAGACCCCGGGACATACAGTCGAGCTTTCTTT	CASSQDPGTYSRAFF
.	.	TRBV5-6	TRBJ2-1	TGTGCCAGCAGCCCTCTGGGTGCCCACAATGAGCAGTTCTTC	CASSPLGAHNEQFF
.	.	TRBV28	TRBJ1-5	TGTGCCAGCATTATGGAGGGATTAGGTCAGCCCCAGCATTTT	CASIMEGLGQPQHF
.	.	TRBV9	TRBJ2-5	TGTGCCAGCAGCGCCCCCCCCGGGAGTGAGACCCAGTACTTC	CASSAPPGSETQYF
.	.	TRBV28	TRBJ2-7	TGTGCCAGCGCTCGGGTGTTCCACGAGCAGTACTTC	CASARVFHEQYF
few	.	TRBV2	TRBJ1-5	TGTGCCAGCAGTGAAGCGCCCTACTTGCAGCCCCAGCATTTT	CASSEAPYLQPQHF
.	TRBD2	TRBV28	TRBJ2-5	TGTGCCAGCAGTGTAGCGGGACGATACCAAGAGACCCAGTACTTC	CASSVAGRYQETQYF
.	TRBD1	TRBV7-9	TRBJ2-1	TGTGCCAGCAGTCCTCGACAGGGGATGTACAATGAGCAGTTCTTC	CASSPRQGMYNEQFF
.	.	TRBV7-2	TRBJ2-7	TGTGCCAGCAGCTTAGGGGCCCCTTGGCTGGGCGGGGCAAGCTCCTACGAGCAGTACTTC	CASSLGAPWLGGASSYEQYF
few	.	TRBV14	TRBJ1-3	TGTGCCAGCAGCTACTTTCGACAGCGGACTCCCCCGGGCTCTGGAAACACCATATATTTT	CASSYFRQRTPPGSGNTIYF
few	TRBD2	TRBV20-1	TRBJ2-3	TGCAGTGCTCTTAAGCGGGAGGGACCAGATACGCAGTATTTT	CSALKREGPDTQYF
.	.	TRBV7-2	TRBJ2-7	TGTGCCAGCGGTAGCGGCAACTACGAGCAGTACTTC	CASGSGNYEQYF